A single sample is the source of the 24 T cell receptor beta chains below, sequenced in a study of blood T cell repertoires in COVID-19. Generated by immunoSEQ multiplex PCR, the TCRdb table keeps only in-frame clones and is missing some. The table records some 85,000 clones, about 74% of them present only once. Sequenced sample: peripheral blood. The receptor source for this set is a human donor in a cohort sampled during active COVID-19.

The genes are TRBV9 and TRBJ2-5; the match to TRBD2 covers 13 bases. The CDR3 is 18 amino acids. The V segment lost 0 bases and the J segment 2 bases; nucleotides outside the gene matches: 7. Looked up from germline, CDR1 is SGDLS and CDR2 is YYNGEE. The CDR3 DNA is TGTGCCAGCAGCGTAGCACCGGGACTAGCGGGAACTCAAGAGACCCAGTACTTC. This gives the protein CASSVAPGLAGTQETQYF.

V is TRBV28 and J is TRBJ2-5; D gene unclear. Germline V gene sequence: CDR1 MDHEN, CDR2 SYDVKM. The CDR3 sequence is 11 residues long. Trimming cost V 3 bases and J 7 bases, with 6 bases left between them. The CDR3 is CASSFSGTQYF. In DNA, the CDR3 is TGTGCCAGCAGTTTTAGTGGGACCCAGTACTTC.

V and J are TRBV12-5 and TRBJ2-3; D is perhaps TRBD1 (5 bases). CDR1 and CDR2 (germline): LGHNT, FRNRAP. Trimming removed 4 bases from V and 2 bases from J, with 10 bases in between. This CDR3 has 14 amino acids. The CDR3 is CASGWGRPTDTQYF. The CDR3 nucleotides are TGTGCTAGTGGTTGGGGCAGACCCACAGATACGCAGTATTTT.

The rearrangement uses TRBV4-2 and TRBJ2-7; 10 nucleotides agree with TRBD2. This CDR3 contains 16 residues. The germline CDR1 and CDR2 sequences are LGHNA and YNFKEQ. V shed 3 bases and J 3 bases; nucleotides not matched to a gene: 8. The CDR3 DNA reads TGTGCCAGCAGCCACGATGGGACTAGCGCGTACTACGAGCAGTACTTC. Residues: CASSHDGTSAYYEQYF.

The rearrangement joins TRBV5-6 to TRBJ1-3, with 7 bases fitting TRBD1. Per the germline V gene, CDR1 is SGHDT and CDR2 is YYEEEE. The CDR3 contains 17 residues. V trimming: 4 bases; J trimming: 5 bases; junction bases outside the gene matches: 15. The CDR3 sequence: CASSGIKTGTARNTIYF. In DNA form, the CDR3 reads TGTGCCAGCAGCGGGATAAAGACAGGGACGGCCAGAAACACCATATATTTT.

The genes are TRBV7-9 and TRBJ1-1; D is perhaps TRBD1 (5 bases). V shed 3 bases and J shed 0 bases, with 8 bases lying between them. The CDR3 length is 14 residues. Germline CDR1 and CDR2: SEHNR and FQNEAQ (reference sequence). CDR3 in amino acids: CASSFGGMNTEAFF. CDR3 bases: TGTGCCAGCAGCTTCGGGGGTATGAACACTGAAGCTTTCTTT.

This clone was recorded only once. This chain links TRBV29-1 with TRBJ1-1; 8 bases match TRBD1. Germline CDR1 and CDR2: SQVTM and ANQGSEA. The CDR3 runs to 15 residues. J lost 6 bases, V lost 5 bases, and 14 bases had no gene match. This CDR3 is CSVSPAGGLIAEAFF. Here the CDR3 DNA reads TGCAGCGTTTCCCCGGCAGGGGGCCTCATAGCTGAAGCTTTCTTT. The entire variable domain, with the rest obtained from reference TRBV29-1 and TRBJ1-1, is as follows: SAVISQKPSRDICQRGTSLTIQCQVDSQVTMMFWYRQQPGQSLTLIATANQGSEATYESGFVIDKFPISRPNLTFSTLTVSNMSPEDSSIYLCSVSPAGGLIAEAFFGQGTRLTVV.

CDR3 coding DNA: TGTGCCAGCAGCCCACCGCGACAGGAGGTGGAGACCCAGTACTTC. It yields the protein CASSPPRQEVETQYF. The J gene is TRBJ2-5, the V gene TRBV13; TRBD1 is a possible D gene (6 bases). The CDR3 sequence is 15 residues long. Trimming removed 5 bases at V and 5 bases at J, with 18 bases between. Per germline, CDR1 PRHDT and CDR2 FYEKMQ (reference sequence).

This sequence joins TRBV5-4 and TRBJ2-3; 10 bases are shared with TRBD2. Germline V gene data show CDR1 as SGHNT and CDR2 as YYREEE (reference sequence). With V trimmed by 0 bases and J by 4 bases, 11 bases remained unmatched. This CDR3 has 18 residues. CDR3: CASSLGHTSGMGADTQYF. CDR3 bases: TGTGCCAGCAGCTTGGGGCATACTAGCGGGATGGGCGCAGATACGCAGTATTTT.

The rearrangement uses TRBV7-9 and TRBJ2-7, with D perhaps matching TRBD2 (5 bases). The V and J ends lost 5 bases and 0 bases respectively, with 11 bases between them. CDR1 and CDR2 (germline): SEHNR, FQNEAQ (reference sequence). The CDR3 runs to 14 residues. The CDR3 sequence is CASSPGYNSYEQYF. CDR3 nucleotides: TGTGCCAGCAGCCCGGGATACAACTCCTACGAGCAGTACTTC.

The chain uses TRBV9 and TRBJ2-1; D is possibly TRBD2 (6 bases). CDR1 and CDR2 (germline): SGDLS, YYNGEE. The CDR3 contains 15 residues. V was shortened by 0 bases and J by 8 bases, with 15 bases between the two germline ends. The CDR3 reads CASSVVGGGSHEQFF. In nucleotides, the CDR3 is TGTGCCAGCAGCGTAGTGGGGGGAGGAAGTCATGAGCAGTTCTTC.

This clone was counted once. The CDR3, as DNA: TGTGCCAGCAGTCTTACAGATACGCAGTATTTT. Translated, it gives CASSLTDTQYF. The chain has TRBV7-2 and TRBJ2-3, with D unclear. Trimming removed 6 bases from V and 3 bases from J, with 4 bases in between. The CDR3 has 11 amino acids. Germline V gene sequence: CDR1 SGHTA, CDR2 FQGNSA. Filled out from reference TRBV7-2 and TRBJ2-3, the complete variable domain reads GAGVSQSPSNKVTEKGKDVELRCDPISGHTALYWYRQSLGQGLEFLIYFQGNSAPDKSGLPSDRFSAERTGGSVSTLTIQRTQQEDSAVYLCASSLTDTQYFGPGTRLTVL.

In this sample, this clone is medium-sized. This chain links TRBV7-8 with TRBJ2-7; TRBD1 agrees at 10 bases. The V gene's germline CDR1 is SGHVS and CDR2 FQNEAQ. The length of the CDR3 is 14 residues. V lost 5 bases and J lost 5; bases outside the gene matches: 6. This chain's CDR3 is CASSHRDRGDEQYF. The CDR3 nucleotides read TGTGCCAGCAGCCACCGGGACAGGGGAGACGAGCAGTACTTC.

This chain links TRBV9 with TRBJ1-2; a weak D match, TRBD1 (5 bases). Trimming removed 0 bases from V and 6 bases from J, with 30 bases in between. Germline CDR1 reads SGDLS; CDR2 reads YYNGEE. This CDR3 region has 20 residues. The CDR3 loop is CASSVALVHGKARERDGYTF. The CDR3 nucleotides are TGTGCCAGCAGCGTAGCCCTGGTCCACGGCAAGGCCAGGGAGCGGGATGGCTACACCTTC.

This chain uses TRBV28 with TRBJ1-5; no reliable D call. This CDR3 region has 14 residues. The germline gives CDR1 MDHEN, CDR2 SYDVKM. The V gene lost 8 bases and the J gene lost 0 bases, with 11 bases spanning the gap. The CDR3 region has the DNA TGTGCCAGCCTTGAAGCAAATAGCAATCAGCCCCAGCATTTT. Translating gives CASLEANSNQPQHF.

This clone was seen more than once but under ten times. The CDR3 DNA follows: TGTGCCAGCAGCTCCCCTACTAGCGGGAGGGTTTACGAGCAGTACTTC. It codes for CASSSPTSGRVYEQYF. The chain combines TRBV11-2 with TRBJ2-7; the match to TRBD2 covers 13 bases. The CDR3 runs to 16 residues. J gave up 4 bases and V 4 bases, and 7 bases lay outside the gene matches. Germline V CDR1 and CDR2: SGHAT, FQNNGV.

V and J are TRBV18 and TRBJ2-1, with 9 bases identical to TRBD2. This CDR3 is 13 amino acids long. From germline, CDR1 is KGHSH and CDR2 LQKENI. The V and J ends lost 6 bases and 8 bases, in that order; junction bases with no gene match: 5. This CDR3 is CASSTIAGDEQFF. The DNA for the CDR3 is TGTGCCAGCTCGACCATAGCGGGAGATGAGCAGTTCTTC.

The chain employs TRBV2 and TRBJ2-7; 7 positions agree with TRBD2. Germline CDR1 SNHLY, CDR2 FYNNEI. The V gene end was trimmed by 3 bases and the J gene end by 7 bases; junction bases not matched to a gene: 9. The CDR3 spans 14 residues. CDR3 amino acids: CASSETTLGREQYF. CDR3 sequence (DNA): TGTGCCAGCAGTGAGACTACCCTCGGGAGGGAGCAGTACTTC.

This chain connects TRBV4-2 to TRBJ1-5, with TRBD1 matching over 8 bases. Trimming took 3 bases from V and 3 from J; bases not matched to a gene: 4. This CDR3 contains 15 residues. Germline CDR1 is LGHNA and CDR2 is YNFKEQ. The CDR3 sequence: CASSHGQGDNQPQHF. CDR3 DNA sequence: TGTGCCAGCAGCCACGGACAGGGTGACAATCAGCCCCAGCATTTT.

CDR3 sequence reads: CAWSVSRGAFF. CDR3 DNA: TGTGCCTGGAGTGTTTCCAGGGGAGCTTTCTTT. The chain joins TRBV30 to TRBJ1-1; D perhaps matches TRBD1 (6 bases). V was pared by 0 bases and J by 10 bases, with 9 bases between. The germline V gene encodes CDR1 GTSNPN and CDR2 SVGIG (reference sequence). The CDR3 has 11 amino acids.

This chain links TRBV7-2 with TRBJ1-4; 10 bases map to TRBD1. Per the germline V gene, CDR1 is SGHTA and CDR2 is FQGNSA. CDR3 length equals 14 residues. V lost 4 bases to trimming and J lost 10 bases; unmatched junction nucleotides: 6. CDR3 protein: CASSYGTGDGKLFF. CDR3 DNA sequence: TGTGCCAGCAGCTACGGGACAGGGGATGGAAAACTGTTTTTT.

The chain recombines TRBV11-2 with TRBJ2-1; D possibly corresponds to TRBD2 (5 bases). Germline loops: CDR1 SGHAT, CDR2 FQNNGV. This CDR3 is built from 16 residues. The V end was cut by 0 bases, the J end by 4 bases, with 13 bases between. DNA of the CDR3: TGTGCCAGCAGCTTAGATGGCCGCGGGCTTTACAATGAGCAGTTCTTC. Its protein product is CASSLDGRGLYNEQFF. Drawing the rest from reference TRBV11-2 and TRBJ2-1, the complete variable domain is EAGVAQSPRYKIIEKRQSVAFWCNPISGHATLYWYQQILGQGPKLLIQFQNNGVVDDSQLPKDRFSAERLKGVDSTLKIQPAKLEDSAVYLCASSLDGRGLYNEQFFGPGTRLTVL.

The J gene is TRBJ2-2, the V gene TRBV7-3, with 12 bases identical to TRBD2. V gave up 5 bases and J gave up 1 base; unmatched junction bases: 8. The CDR3 runs 18 residues. Germline V gene lookup returns CDR1 SGHTA and CDR2 FQGTGA. As DNA, the CDR3 is TGTGCCAGCAGCCCGCAGCCACTAGCGGGAGGGAACACCGGGGAGCTGTTTTTT. It encodes CASSPQPLAGGNTGELFF.

The genes are TRBV7-9 and TRBJ2-7; 7 nucleotides align to TRBD2. V shed 5 bases, J shed 2 bases, and the junction held 9 bases outside the gene matches. Germline V CDR1 and CDR2: SEHNR, FQNEAQ (reference sequence). The CDR3 consists of 15 residues. The CDR3, as DNA: TGTGCCAGCAGCCCCCCCGGGACTACCACCTACGAGCAGTACTTC. This gives the protein CASSPPGTTTYEQYF.